This T cell receptor beta chain was sequenced during a study of blood T cell repertoires in COVID-19. V dropped 0 bases and J dropped 6 bases, with 5 bases sitting between them. CDR3 length: 13 residues. Per the germline V gene, CDR1 is LGHNA and CDR2 is YSLEER. Sequencing was performed with immunoSEQ multiplex PCR; in TCRdb, only in-frame clones are kept and a portion is missing. The sample holds about 260,000 clones, about 89% seen once. The sequenced sample consisted of peripheral blood. The rearrangement links TRBV4-3 to TRBJ2-2; no clear D. The TCR was taken from a woman in her thirties or forties who had recovered from COVID-19. CDR3 region: CASSQDPSGELFF. CDR3 bases: TGCGCCAGCAGCCAAGATCCCTCCGGGGAGCTGTTTTTT.